This T cell receptor (beta chain) was sequenced during a study of blood T cell repertoires in COVID-19. Study-level information: Sample material is recorded as cDNA or gDNA derived from T cells, B-cell-depleted T cells, or PBMCs.

Repertoires were generated with immunoSEQ multiplex PCR, while TCRdb's copy carries only in-frame clones and drops some. The repertoire holds about 370,000 clones, with over 75% as singletons. The sample was PBMCs or T cells enriched from blood (not recorded which). This TCR came from a man aged 18 to 30 who had recovered from COVID-19.

CDR3 in amino acids: CASSPERGGAGGELFF. The CDR3 DNA is TGTGCCAGCTCACCAGAACGTGGAGGAGCGGGCGGGGAGCTGTTTTTT. The chain uses TRBV18 and TRBJ2-2; a possible D gene is TRBD2 (6 bases). Germline V gene lookup returns CDR1 KGHSH and CDR2 LQKENI. The germline V and J ends were trimmed by 2 bases and 7 bases, with 17 bases remaining between them. This CDR3 has 16 residues. The full variable domain, rest sourced from reference TRBV18 and TRBJ2-2, is NAGVMQNPRHLVRRRGQEARLRCSPMKGHSHVYWYRQLPEEGLKFMVYLQKENIIDESGMPKERFSAEFPKEGPSILRIQQVVRGDSAAYFCASSPERGGAGGELFFGEGSRLTVL.